This T cell receptor beta chain was retrieved from a study of shared clonotypes between healthy human individuals. Findings and caveats of the study: Though the depth was large, rarefaction showed that sorted-subset sequencing was incomplete. Estimated richness was generally greater in naive than memory subsets.

Notes on this clone: What it binds is unknown.

The input for sorted-subset replicate PCRs was approximately 200 ng DNA, 25,000 to 35,000 T cell genomes. Sequencing was performed with immunoSEQ multiplex PCR; in TCRdb, only in-frame clones are kept and a portion is missing. The table includes about 2 million clones, roughly 96% detected once. The CDR3 runs 17 residues. The germline V gene has CDR1 SGHNT and CDR2 YYREEE (reference sequence). V lost 1 base and J 3 bases, leaving 20 bases between the germline ends. Investigators divided CD4+ cells into CD45RA+ naive and CD45RA-negative memory subsets. The chain has TRBV5-4 and TRBJ2-7; D is ambiguous. The sequence came from a young man in good health. The sequenced sample consisted of naive CD4+ T cells sorted from blood. The sample's subset: CD45RA+ positively selected. CDR3 in amino acids: CASSLPSVGRINYEQYF. CDR3 sequence (DNA): TGTGCCAGCAGCTTGCCCTCAGTCGGTAGGATTAACTACGAGCAGTACTTC.